These 18 T cell receptor beta chains were all obtained from the same sample, sequenced in a study of blood T cell repertoires in COVID-19. Only in-frame clones appear in the TCRdb table, and some are missing; sequencing was by immunoSEQ multiplex PCR. This sample yields more than 200,000 clones, of which around 85% are seen a single time; about 8.1% belongs to the top ten. Sequencing was performed on peripheral blood. These receptors came from a man of 80 years or more with acute or convalescent COVID-19.

This chain joins TRBV20-1 and TRBJ2-3; 7 bases are shared with TRBD2. Germline V gene lookup returns CDR1 DFQATT and CDR2 SNEGSKA (reference sequence). After removal of 3 bases from V and 1 base from J, the junction contained 7 bases not matched to a gene. This CDR3 is built from 15 residues. CDR3 sequence (DNA): TGCAGTGCTAGTGGGAGGGCCGGCGGCACAGATACGCAGTATTTT. Encoded protein: CSASGRAGGTDTQYF.

The chain has TRBV15 and TRBJ2-4; D remains unclear. The V gene lost 1 base and the J gene lost 1 base, with 11 bases spanning the gap. Germline CDR1 LNHNV, CDR2 YYDKDF (reference sequence). There are 16 residues in the CDR3. The DNA for the CDR3 is TGTGCCACCAGCAGAGGAAGGTCAGCGGCCAAAAACATTCAGTACTTC. Encoded protein: CATSRGRSAAKNIQYF.

The gene calls are TRBV7-2 and TRBJ1-5, with 8 bases lining up with TRBD1. CDR1 is SGHTA, CDR2 FQGNSA, per germline. The V gene end was trimmed by 0 bases and the J gene end by 7 bases; junction bases not matched to a gene: 5. The CDR3 extends over 15 amino acids. DNA of the CDR3: TGTGCCAGCAGCTTAGCGCAGGACAGGGCACAGCCCCAGCATTTT. Amino acid sequence: CASSLAQDRAQPQHF.

CDR3 sequence (DNA): TGTGCCAGCAGCCAAGAAACTCTAGCGGGAGGAAGGACAGATACGCAGTATTTT. This encodes CASSQETLAGGRTDTQYF. This rearrangement joins TRBV3-1 (or the pseudogene TRBV3-2) to TRBJ2-3; 11 bases line up with TRBD2. Germline V gene sequence: CDR1 LGHDT, CDR2 YNNKEL (reference sequence). V shed 0 bases and J 3 bases; nucleotides not matched to a gene: 8. The CDR3 has 18 residues.

The rearrangement links TRBV6-5 to TRBJ1-3; D gene ambiguous. Germline V gene data show CDR1 as MNHEY and CDR2 as SVGAGI. The CDR3 runs to 15 residues. V lost 0 bases and J 4 bases, leaving 10 bases between the germline ends. This CDR3 reads CASSYSWGGGNTIYF. For the CDR3, the DNA is TGTGCCAGCAGTTACTCATGGGGAGGAGGAAACACCATATATTTT.

The CDR3 protein is CASSYSVRGNTIYF. CDR3 bases: TGTGCCAGCAGTTATAGTGTGCGAGGAAACACCATATATTTT. The chain employs TRBV6-5 and TRBJ1-3; D not certain. V was pared by 3 bases and J by 4 bases, with 10 bases between. This CDR3 spans 14 amino acids. CDR1 MNHEY and CDR2 SVGAGI come from the germline V gene.

V and J are TRBV6-6 and TRBJ2-1, with 14 nucleotides matching TRBD2. With V trimmed by 5 bases and J by 0 bases, 3 bases remained unmatched. The CDR3 covers 17 residues. Germline-derived CDR1 and CDR2 are MNHNY and SVGAGI (reference sequence). The CDR3: CASSRGTSGSSYNEQFF. The CDR3 coding sequence is TGTGCCAGCAGTCGAGGGACTAGCGGGAGCTCCTACAATGAGCAGTTCTTC.

This sequence joins TRBV25-1 and TRBJ2-3; 8 positions agree with TRBD1. V gave up 2 bases and J gave up 5 bases; unmatched junction bases: 6. CDR1 and CDR2 from the germline V gene are MGHDK and SYGVNS. This CDR3 spans 15 amino acids. CDR3 in DNA: TGTGCCAGCAGTGAAACAGGGGGAAGGAAAGATACGCAGTATTTT. It encodes CASSETGGRKDTQYF.

The chain couples TRBV5-4 to TRBJ2-1; the match to TRBD1 covers 7 bases. This CDR3 is built from 15 residues. Germline values: CDR1 SGHNT, CDR2 YYREEE (reference sequence). The trim removed 0 bases at V and 8 bases at J, leaving 8 bases unmatched. CDR3 DNA: TGTGCCAGCAGCTTGGCCAACAGGGGTGCGGATGAGCAGTTCTTC. It translates to CASSLANRGADEQFF.

The J gene is TRBJ2-7, the V gene TRBV28; 10 nucleotides agree with TRBD1. CDR3 length: 16 amino acids. V shed 2 bases and J 4 bases; nucleotides not matched to a gene: 8. Germline loops: CDR1 MDHEN, CDR2 SYDVKM. CDR3 loop: CASSLDRGPIDYEQYF. The CDR3 region has the DNA TGTGCCAGCAGTTTAGACAGGGGGCCGATAGATTACGAGCAGTACTTC.

This clone has just a few counts. The chain uses TRBV5-1 and TRBJ2-3; the match to TRBD2 covers 9 bases. J lost 6 bases, V lost 2 bases, and 7 bases had no gene match. Germline V gene lookup returns CDR1 SGHRS and CDR2 YFSETQ. The CDR3 consists of 15 residues. Here the CDR3 DNA reads TGCGCCAGCAGCTTAATAGCGGGGGCCATGGATACGCAGTATTTT. Protein: CASSLIAGAMDTQYF.

The chain is built from TRBV11-3 and TRBJ2-5, with D tentatively TRBD1 (6 bases). Trimming cost V 3 bases and J 2 bases, with 16 bases left between them. Germline V gene lookup returns CDR1 SGHNT and CDR2 YENEEA. The CDR3 consists of 16 residues. DNA of the CDR3: TGTGCCAGCAGCTTGGGACCGACAGGCGGACAAGAGACCCAGTACTTC. Residues: CASSLGPTGGQETQYF.

The rearrangement links TRBV5-1 to TRBJ2-7, with unresolved D. The germline V gene encodes CDR1 SGHRS and CDR2 YFSETQ. The CDR3 length is 15 residues. The V gene lost 0 bases and the J gene lost 4 bases, with 14 bases spanning the gap. The DNA for the CDR3 is TGCGCCAGCAGCTTGGTAAGCGACTCGCCTTACGAGCAGTACTTC. It translates to CASSLVSDSPYEQYF. Filled out from reference TRBV5-1 and TRBJ2-7, the complete variable domain reads KAGVTQTPRYLIKTRGQQVTLSCSPISGHRSVSWYQQTPGQGLQFLFEYFSETQRNKGNFPGRFSGRQFSNSRSEMNVSTLELGDSALYLCASSLVSDSPYEQYFGPGTRLTVT.

The chain employs TRBV5-6 and TRBJ2-7; unclear D gene. This CDR3 comprises 11 residues. CDR1 SGHDT and CDR2 YYEEEE come from the germline V gene. Trimming removed 2 bases at V and 5 bases at J, with 5 bases between. The CDR3 spells CASSLADEQYF. The CDR3 coding sequence is TGTGCCAGCAGCTTAGCTGACGAGCAGTACTTC.

In this sample, this clone turned up once. This sequence joins TRBV5-1 and TRBJ2-1, with 14 bases identical to TRBD2. Germline trimming cut 3 bases from V and 10 bases from J; bases unmatched to any gene: 18. The CDR3 spans 19 residues. Germline CDR1 is SGHRS and CDR2 is YFSETQ. CDR3 sequence: CASSSEGTSGGSAVVEQFF. CDR3 bases: TGCGCCAGCAGCTCCGAGGGGACTAGCGGGGGCTCCGCGGTGGTCGAGCAGTTCTTC.

The gene calls are TRBV7-9 and TRBJ1-4, with a weak D call TRBD1 (6 bases). CDR1 is SEHNR, CDR2 FQNEAQ, per germline (reference sequence). The CDR3 is made up of 14 amino acids. Trimming removed 5 bases at V and 3 bases at J, with 10 bases between. The CDR3 DNA follows: TGTGCCAGCAGCCAGGGGCTCGCTAATGAAAAACTGTTTTTT. It codes for CASSQGLANEKLFF.

The rearrangement links TRBV2 to TRBJ1-5; perhaps TRBD1 as D (5 bases). Germline CDR1 and CDR2: SNHLY and FYNNEI. The germline V and J ends were trimmed by 1 base and 7 bases, with 14 bases remaining between them. This CDR3 comprises 15 residues. The CDR3 reads CASSEGHGARQPQHF. For the CDR3, the DNA is TGTGCCAGCAGTGAAGGCCATGGGGCGAGACAGCCCCAGCATTTT.

V is TRBV18 and J is TRBJ2-7; no firm D call. Trimming left V 6 bases short and J 3 bases short, with 21 bases between. The length of the CDR3 is 16 residues. Germline CDR1 is KGHSH and CDR2 is LQKENI. The CDR3 DNA reads as TGTGCCAGCTCCCCCACGAGGTACGGAAATTTCTACGAGCAGTACTTC. This translates into CASSPTRYGNFYEQYF.